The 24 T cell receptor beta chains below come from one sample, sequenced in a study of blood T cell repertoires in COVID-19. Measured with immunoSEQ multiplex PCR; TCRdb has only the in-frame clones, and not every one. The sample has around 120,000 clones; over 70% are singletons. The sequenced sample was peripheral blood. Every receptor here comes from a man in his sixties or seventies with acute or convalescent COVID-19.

The CDR3 nucleotides are TGCAGCGTTGACGACCCTGGAGGGAGTTACAATGAGCAGTTCTTC. It specifies CSVDDPGGSYNEQFF. The rearrangement joins TRBV29-1 to TRBJ2-1; weak D call: TRBD2 (6 bases). Looked up from germline, CDR1 is SQVTM and CDR2 is ANQGSEA. The CDR3 extends over 15 amino acids. Trimming shortened V by 3 bases and J by 4 bases, and 16 bases separated the two germline ends.

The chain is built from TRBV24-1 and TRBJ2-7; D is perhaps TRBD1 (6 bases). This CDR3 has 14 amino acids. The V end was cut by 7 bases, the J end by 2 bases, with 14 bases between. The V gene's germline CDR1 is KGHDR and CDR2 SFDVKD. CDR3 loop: CATRPKDRAYEQYF. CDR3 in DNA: TGTGCCACCAGGCCGAAGGACAGAGCCTACGAGCAGTACTTC.

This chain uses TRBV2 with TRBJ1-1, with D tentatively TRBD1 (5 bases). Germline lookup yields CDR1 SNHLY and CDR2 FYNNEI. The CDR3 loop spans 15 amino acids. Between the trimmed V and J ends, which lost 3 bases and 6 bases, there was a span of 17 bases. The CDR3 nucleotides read TGTGCCAGCAGTGATTTTAAGGGGTGGGCCCCTGAAGCTTTCTTT. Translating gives CASSDFKGWAPEAFF.

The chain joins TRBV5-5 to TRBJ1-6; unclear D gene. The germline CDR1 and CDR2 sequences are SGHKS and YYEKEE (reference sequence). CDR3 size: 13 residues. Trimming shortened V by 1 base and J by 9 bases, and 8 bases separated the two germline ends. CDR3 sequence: CASSLTVISPLHF. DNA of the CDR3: TGTGCCAGCAGCTTGACAGTTATTTCACCCCTCCACTTT.

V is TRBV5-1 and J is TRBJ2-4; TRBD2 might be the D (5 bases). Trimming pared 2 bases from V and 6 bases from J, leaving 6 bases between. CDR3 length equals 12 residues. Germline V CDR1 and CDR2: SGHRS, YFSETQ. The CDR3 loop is CASSLEGNIQYF. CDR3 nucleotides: TGCGCCAGCAGCTTAGAGGGAAACATTCAGTACTTC.

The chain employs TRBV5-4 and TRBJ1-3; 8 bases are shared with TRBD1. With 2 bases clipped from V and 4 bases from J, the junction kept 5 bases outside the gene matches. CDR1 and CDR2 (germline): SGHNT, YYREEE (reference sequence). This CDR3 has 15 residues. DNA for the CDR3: TGTGCCAGCAGCTTTGACAGGGGCGGAGGAAACACCATATATTTT. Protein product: CASSFDRGGGNTIYF.

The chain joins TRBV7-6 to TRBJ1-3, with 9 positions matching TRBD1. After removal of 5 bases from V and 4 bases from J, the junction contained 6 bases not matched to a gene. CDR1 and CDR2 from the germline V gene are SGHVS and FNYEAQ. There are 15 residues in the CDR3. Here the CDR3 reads CASSRTGDGGNTIYF. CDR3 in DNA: TGTGCCAGCAGCCGGACAGGGGATGGGGGAAACACCATATATTTT.

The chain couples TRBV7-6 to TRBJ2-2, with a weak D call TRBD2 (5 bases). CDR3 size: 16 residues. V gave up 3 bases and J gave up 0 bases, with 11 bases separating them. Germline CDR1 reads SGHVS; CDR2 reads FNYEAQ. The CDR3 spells CASSLETGANTGELFF. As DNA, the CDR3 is TGTGCCAGCAGCTTGGAAACCGGGGCGAACACCGGGGAGCTGTTTTTT.

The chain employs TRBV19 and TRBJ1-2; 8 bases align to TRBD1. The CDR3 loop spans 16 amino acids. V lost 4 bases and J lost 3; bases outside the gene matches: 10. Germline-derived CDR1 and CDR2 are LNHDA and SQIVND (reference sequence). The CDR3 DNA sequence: TGTGCCAGTAGTACAGGATTTCAGGGGGCAGACTATGGCTACACCTTC. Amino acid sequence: CASSTGFQGADYGYTF.

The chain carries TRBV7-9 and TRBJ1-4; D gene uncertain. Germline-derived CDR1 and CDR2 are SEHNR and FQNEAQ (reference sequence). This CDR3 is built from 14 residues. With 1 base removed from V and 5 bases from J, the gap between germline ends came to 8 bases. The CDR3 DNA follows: TGTGCCAGCAGCTTAGGGCAGCGAAATGAAAAACTGTTTTTT. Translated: CASSLGQRNEKLFF.

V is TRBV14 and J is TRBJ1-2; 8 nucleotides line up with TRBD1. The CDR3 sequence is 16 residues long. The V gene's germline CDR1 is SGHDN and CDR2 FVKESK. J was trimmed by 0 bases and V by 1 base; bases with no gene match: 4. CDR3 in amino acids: CASSQGQGLANYGYTF. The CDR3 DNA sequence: TGTGCCAGCAGCCAAGGACAGGGGTTGGCTAACTATGGCTACACCTTC. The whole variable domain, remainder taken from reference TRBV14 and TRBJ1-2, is EAGVTQFPSHSVIEKGQTVTLRCDPISGHDNLYWYRRVMGKEIKFLLHFVKESKQDESGMPNNRFLAERTGGTYSTLKVQPAELEDSGVYFCASSQGQGLANYGYTFGSGTRLTVV.

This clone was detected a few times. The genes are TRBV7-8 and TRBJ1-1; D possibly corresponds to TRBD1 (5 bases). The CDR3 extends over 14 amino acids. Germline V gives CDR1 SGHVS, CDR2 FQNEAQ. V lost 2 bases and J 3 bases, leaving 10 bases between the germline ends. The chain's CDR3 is CASSLLGEDTEAFF. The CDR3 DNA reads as TGTGCCAGCAGCTTATTAGGGGAGGACACTGAAGCTTTCTTT.

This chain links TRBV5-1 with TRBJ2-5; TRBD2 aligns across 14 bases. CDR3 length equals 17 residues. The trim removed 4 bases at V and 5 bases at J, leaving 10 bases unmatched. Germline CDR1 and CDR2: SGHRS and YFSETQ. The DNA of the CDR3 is TGCGCCAGCAGCGCCGGACTAGCGGGGGGATCCGGTGAGACCCAGTACTTC. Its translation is CASSAGLAGGSGETQYF.

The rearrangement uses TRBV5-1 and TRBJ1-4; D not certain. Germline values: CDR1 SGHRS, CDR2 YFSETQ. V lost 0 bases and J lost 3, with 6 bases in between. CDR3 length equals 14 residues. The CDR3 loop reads CASSLGAANEKLFF. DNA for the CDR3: TGCGCCAGCAGCTTGGGTGCAGCTAATGAAAAACTGTTTTTT.

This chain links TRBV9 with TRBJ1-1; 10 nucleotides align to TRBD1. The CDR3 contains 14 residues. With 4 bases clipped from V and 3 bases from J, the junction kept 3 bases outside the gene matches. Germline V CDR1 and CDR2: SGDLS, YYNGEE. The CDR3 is CASSYGQGDTEAFF. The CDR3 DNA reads TGTGCCAGCAGCTACGGACAGGGGGACACTGAAGCTTTCTTT.

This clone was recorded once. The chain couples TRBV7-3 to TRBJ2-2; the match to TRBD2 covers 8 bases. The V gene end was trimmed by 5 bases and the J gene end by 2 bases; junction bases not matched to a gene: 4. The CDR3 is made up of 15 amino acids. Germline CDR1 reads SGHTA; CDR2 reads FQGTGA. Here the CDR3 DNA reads TGTGCCAGCAGCCCGGGGGGGTCTAACACCGGGGAGCTGTTTTTT. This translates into CASSPGGSNTGELFF.

The CDR3 reads CASSMRTGAYSYEQYF. In DNA, the CDR3 is TGTGCCAGCAGCATGCGGACAGGTGCTTACTCCTACGAGCAGTACTTC. This sequence joins TRBV7-2 and TRBJ2-7; TRBD1 aligns across 7 bases. The V and J ends lost 5 bases and 0 bases, in that order; junction bases with no gene match: 10. CDR3 length equals 16 residues. The V gene's germline CDR1 is SGHTA and CDR2 FQGNSA.

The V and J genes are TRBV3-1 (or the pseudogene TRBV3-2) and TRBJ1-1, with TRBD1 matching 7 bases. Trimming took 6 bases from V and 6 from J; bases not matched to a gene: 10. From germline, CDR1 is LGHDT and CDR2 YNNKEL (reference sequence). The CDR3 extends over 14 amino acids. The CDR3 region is CASSLATGFAEAFF. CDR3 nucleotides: TGTGCCAGCAGTTTAGCGACAGGGTTCGCTGAAGCTTTCTTT.

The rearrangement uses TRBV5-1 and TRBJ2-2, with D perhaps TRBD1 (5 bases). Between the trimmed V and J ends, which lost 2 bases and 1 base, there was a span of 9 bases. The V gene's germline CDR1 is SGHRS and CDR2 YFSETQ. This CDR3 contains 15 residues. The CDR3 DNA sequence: TGCGCCAGCAGCTTAACAACAGGGAACACCGGGGAGCTGTTTTTT. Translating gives CASSLTTGNTGELFF.

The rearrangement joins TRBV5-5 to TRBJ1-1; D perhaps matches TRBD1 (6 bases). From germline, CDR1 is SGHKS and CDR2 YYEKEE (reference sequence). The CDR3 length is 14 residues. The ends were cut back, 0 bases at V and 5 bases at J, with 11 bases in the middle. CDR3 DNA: TGTGCCAGCAGCTTGGATCAGGGGCGTACTGAAGCTTTCTTT. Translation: CASSLDQGRTEAFF. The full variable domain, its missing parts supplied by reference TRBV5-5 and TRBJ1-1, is DAGVTQSPTHLIKTRGQQVTLRCSPISGHKSVSWYQQVLGQGPQFIFQYYEKEERGRGNFPDRFSARQFPNYSSELNVNALLLGDSALYLCASSLDQGRTEAFFGQGTRLTVV.

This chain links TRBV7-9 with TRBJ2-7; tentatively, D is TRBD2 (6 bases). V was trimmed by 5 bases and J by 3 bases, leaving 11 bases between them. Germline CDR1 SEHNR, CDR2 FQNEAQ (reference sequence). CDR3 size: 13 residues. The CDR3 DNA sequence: TGTGCCAGCAGCCAGCCGGGGGTCTACGAGCAGTACTTC. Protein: CASSQPGVYEQYF.

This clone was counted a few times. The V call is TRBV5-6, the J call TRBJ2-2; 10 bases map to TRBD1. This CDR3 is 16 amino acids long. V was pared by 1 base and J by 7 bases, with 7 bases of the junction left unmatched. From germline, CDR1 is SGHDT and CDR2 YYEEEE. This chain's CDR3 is CASSLYWGQGIGELFF. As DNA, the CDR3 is TGTGCCAGCAGCTTGTATTGGGGACAGGGGATCGGGGAGCTGTTTTTT.

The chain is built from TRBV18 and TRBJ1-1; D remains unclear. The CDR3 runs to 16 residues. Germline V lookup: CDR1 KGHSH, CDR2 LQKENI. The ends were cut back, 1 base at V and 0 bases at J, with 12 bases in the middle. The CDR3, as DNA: TGTGCCAGCTCACCACAAAACAGCCTGATGAACACTGAAGCTTTCTTT. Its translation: CASSPQNSLMNTEAFF.

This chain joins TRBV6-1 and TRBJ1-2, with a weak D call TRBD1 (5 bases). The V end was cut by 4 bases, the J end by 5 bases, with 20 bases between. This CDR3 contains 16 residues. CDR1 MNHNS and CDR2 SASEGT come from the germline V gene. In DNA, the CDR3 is TGTGCCAGCAGTGCCCTTGGGGGGTCAACCCCTTATGGCTACACCTTC. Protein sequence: CASSALGGSTPYGYTF.